A single sample gave rise to the 24 T cell receptor beta chains below, sequenced in a study of T cell responses to AZD1222 COVID-19 vaccine. Sequenced by immunoSEQ multiplex PCR; TCRdb stores in-frame clones only, minus some. This table has about 150,000 clones, around 88% appearing once. The sample consisted of peripheral blood, taken on day 0 of AZD1222 vaccination. The receptors derive from an adult in good health.

The genes are TRBV5-1 and TRBJ2-4; tentative D call: TRBD1 (5 bases). V gave up 2 bases and J gave up 7 bases, with 13 bases separating them. Germline V lookup: CDR1 SGHRS, CDR2 YFSETQ. The CDR3 covers 14 residues. The CDR3 spells CASSFDIGDNIQYF. CDR3 DNA sequence: TGCGCCAGCAGCTTCGACATAGGGGATAACATTCAGTACTTC.

About this clone itself: The sample has other DNA sequences that encode this CDR3 too. The chain combines TRBV9 with TRBJ1-1; D not certain. Trimming left V 2 bases short and J 3 bases short, with 8 bases between. This CDR3 has 13 residues. Germline CDR1 SGDLS, CDR2 YYNGEE. CDR3 nucleotide sequence: TGTGCCAGCAGCGTGGGCGGCGACACTGAAGCTTTCTTT. Translated, it gives CASSVGGDTEAFF.

V gene TRBV6-5 combines with J gene TRBJ1-6, with 12 bases aligning to TRBD1. CDR3 size: 15 residues. Trimming removed 6 bases from V and 8 bases from J; junction bases left unmatched: 5. CDR1 is MNHEY, CDR2 SVGAGI, per germline. CDR3 region: CASSEGQGAHSPLHF. The DNA of the CDR3 is TGTGCCAGCAGCGAGGGACAGGGGGCACATTCACCCCTCCACTTT.

This rearrangement joins TRBV6-4 to TRBJ1-1, with 9 positions matching TRBD1. The V gene end was trimmed by 6 bases and the J gene end by 3 bases; junction bases not matched to a gene: 2. The CDR3 spans 13 residues. Germline loops: CDR1 MRHNA, CDR2 SNTAGT. Here the CDR3 DNA reads TGTGCCAGCAGGAGGACAGGGGACACTGAAGCTTTCTTT. Its translation is CASRRTGDTEAFF.

This chain links TRBV29-1 with TRBJ1-1; TRBD1 agrees at 7 bases. The CDR3 is 14 residues long. The germline V gene encodes CDR1 SQVTM and CDR2 ANQGSEA. V lost 4 bases, J lost 4 bases, and 9 bases stayed unmatched. DNA of the CDR3: TGCAGCGTTGTACAGGGGACCGGGGGCACTGAAGCTTTCTTT. Protein: CSVVQGTGGTEAFF.

This chain uses TRBV4-3 with TRBJ1-2; D gene unclear. The CDR3 is 16 amino acids. CDR1 and CDR2 from the germline V gene are LGHNA and YSLEER. V was pared by 0 bases and J by 0 bases, with 11 bases between. The CDR3, as DNA: TGCGCCAGCAGCCAAGATCCGGGAGAGACTAACTATGGCTACACCTTC. Encoded protein: CASSQDPGETNYGYTF.

V is TRBV28 and J is TRBJ1-2; D gene uncertain. The CDR3 totals 12 residues. CDR1 MDHEN and CDR2 SYDVKM come from the germline V gene. With 3 bases removed from V and 8 bases from J, the gap between germline ends came to 10 bases. CDR3 nucleotide sequence: TGTGCCAGCAGTTTCGATATTCGGGGCTACACCTTC. Translation gives CASSFDIRGYTF.

V gene TRBV6-5 combines with J gene TRBJ2-7; D is undetermined. From germline, CDR1 is MNHEY and CDR2 SVGAGI. This CDR3 comprises 15 residues. V gave up 0 bases and J gave up 6 bases, with 15 bases separating them. The CDR3 DNA is TGTGCCAGCAGTTACTCTAGGCAGATCCCCCTCGAGCAGTACTTC. It encodes CASSYSRQIPLEQYF.

This chain connects TRBV11-3 to TRBJ2-3, with a weak D call TRBD2 (6 bases). This CDR3 spans 15 amino acids. Looked up from germline, CDR1 is SGHNT and CDR2 is YENEEA. With 5 bases removed from V and 5 bases from J, the gap between germline ends came to 17 bases. The CDR3: CASSPGRRAEDTQYF. The CDR3 nucleotides are TGTGCCAGCAGCCCAGGCCGGAGGGCGGAAGATACGCAGTATTTT.

This chain connects TRBV2 to TRBJ1-5, with 7 bases that match TRBD1. The ends lost 3 bases at V and 1 base at J; junction bases unmatched: 9. The CDR3 sequence is 17 residues long. Germline V CDR1 and CDR2: SNHLY, FYNNEI. The CDR3 region has the DNA TGTGCCAGCAGTGAGGGACAGCCAGGGGTGAGCAATCAGCCCCAGCATTTT. The encoded protein is CASSEGQPGVSNQPQHF.

The gene calls are TRBV21-1 and TRBJ1-3. TRBV21-1 represents a pseudogene. CDR3 length equals 16 residues. The CDR3 here is CASSNSRALSGNTIYF. CDR3 nucleotide sequence: TGTGCCAGCAGCAATTCAAGGGCTCTGTCTGGAAACACCATATATTTT.

Written as DNA, the CDR3 is TGCAGCGTGACCGGGACAGCTGAGCAGTACTTC. Translation gives CSVTGTAEQYF. V gene TRBV29-1 combines with J gene TRBJ2-7; 7 nucleotides match TRBD1. CDR3 length: 11 amino acids. The ends lost 6 bases at V and 7 bases at J; junction bases unmatched: 6. Germline-derived CDR1 and CDR2 are SQVTM and ANQGSEA.

This clone appeared once. The chain carries TRBV25-1 and TRBJ1-1, with D hard to call. Germline-derived CDR1 and CDR2 are MGHDK and SYGVNS. The V and J ends lost 8 bases and 2 bases respectively, with 9 bases between them. The CDR3 is made up of 12 amino acids. The DNA of the CDR3 is TGTGCCAGCCTCAACAGAAACACTGAAGCTTTCTTT. Its translation is CASLNRNTEAFF.

The chain couples TRBV27 to TRBJ2-7; D ambiguous. Germline CDR1 and CDR2: MNHEY and SMNVEV (reference sequence). The V and J ends lost 2 bases and 2 bases respectively, with 10 bases between them. This CDR3 region has 14 residues. The CDR3 loop reads CASSLKTVPYEQYF. CDR3 bases: TGTGCCAGCAGTTTAAAAACAGTTCCCTACGAGCAGTACTTC.

The chain carries TRBV6-1 and TRBJ1-2; TRBD1 matches at 11 bases. CDR1 is MNHNS and CDR2 is SASEGT in the germline V gene. Unmatched junction bases numbered 8, after V lost 3 bases and J lost 8 bases. CDR3 length: 15 amino acids. This CDR3 reads CASSDLADRGQGYTF. The CDR3 DNA reads TGTGCCAGCAGTGATTTAGCGGACAGGGGGCAAGGCTACACCTTC.

The CDR3 nucleotides read TGTGCCAGCCATTTTAGCGGGAGTGGAAATGAGCAGTTCTTC. Protein: CASHFSGSGNEQFF. J is TRBJ2-1 and V is TRBV2, with TRBD2 identical over 9 bases. V shed 8 bases and J 7 bases; nucleotides not matched to a gene: 9. Germline V gene data show CDR1 as SNHLY and CDR2 as FYNNEI. The CDR3 extends over 14 amino acids.

V and J are TRBV7-9 and TRBJ2-3; a possible D gene is TRBD2 (6 bases). The CDR3 spans 15 residues. V lost 3 bases and J 3 bases, leaving 13 bases between the germline ends. Germline values: CDR1 SEHNR, CDR2 FQNEAQ (reference sequence). This CDR3 reads CASSFLSLATDTQYF. Written as DNA, the CDR3 is TGTGCCAGCAGCTTCCTCTCCCTAGCGACAGATACGCAGTATTTT. Together with reference TRBV7-9 and TRBJ2-3, the CDR3 gives the full variable domain: DTGVSQNPRHKITKRGQNVTFRCDPISEHNRLYWYRQTLGQGPEFLTYFQNEAQLEKSRLLSDRFSAERPKGSFSTLEIQRTEQGDSAMYLCASSFLSLATDTQYFGPGTRLTVL.

The rearrangement joins TRBV2 to TRBJ2-7; weak D call: TRBD1 (5 bases). Germline assignment: CDR1 SNHLY and CDR2 FYNNEI. The CDR3 spans 16 residues. V was cut by 6 bases and J by 1 base, with 19 bases left in between. In nucleotides, the CDR3 is TGTGCCAGCAGCGATCGGGCCAACCGACAGTCCTACGAGCAGTACTTC. Its translation: CASSDRANRQSYEQYF.

In its sample, this clone was seen once. The V gene is TRBV27, the J gene TRBJ2-3; 8 bases agree with TRBD2. This CDR3 comprises 15 residues. V lost 6 bases, J lost 0 bases, and 5 bases stayed unmatched. Germline CDR1 is MNHEY and CDR2 is SMNVEV (reference sequence). CDR3 region: CASRLAGPSTDTQYF. CDR3 bases: TGTGCCAGCAGGCTAGCGGGTCCTAGCACAGATACGCAGTATTTT.

The rearrangement links TRBV6-2 or TRBV6-3 to TRBJ2-1; TRBD2 might be the D (5 bases). V lost 0 bases and J 1 base, leaving 16 bases between the germline ends. In germline, CDR1 is MNHEY, CDR2 SVGEGT. The CDR3 covers 18 residues. Here the CDR3 reads CASSYSKSLRVSYNEQFF. CDR3 DNA: TGTGCCAGCAGTTACTCGAAATCGTTGCGGGTTTCCTACAATGAGCAGTTCTTC.

The chain joins TRBV7-6 to TRBJ2-1; possibly TRBD2 for D (5 bases). The germline gives CDR1 SGHVS, CDR2 FNYEAQ. V gave up 4 bases and J gave up 0 bases, with 10 bases separating them. The CDR3 loop spans 15 amino acids. The DNA for the CDR3 is TGTGCCAGCAGCTCGACTATGAGCTCCTACAATGAGCAGTTCTTC. Its protein is CASSSTMSSYNEQFF.

V usage is TRBV18 and J usage is TRBJ1-4; TRBD1 matches 7 bases. The CDR3 spans 16 residues. J lost 8 bases, V lost 1 base, and 10 bases had no gene match. CDR1 and CDR2 (germline): KGHSH, LQKENI. The CDR3 nucleotides read TGTGCCAGCTCACCACAATCAACAGGGGCTAGCGAAAAACTGTTTTTT. This encodes CASSPQSTGASEKLFF.

The CDR3 spells CASSMDDYNSPLHF. CDR3 nucleotides: TGTGCCAGTAGTATGGATGACTATAATTCACCCCTCCACTTT. This chain links TRBV19 with TRBJ1-6; no clear D. This CDR3 comprises 14 residues. From germline, CDR1 is LNHDA and CDR2 SQIVND (reference sequence). The V and J ends lost 3 bases and 3 bases respectively, with 6 bases between them.

The rearrangement uses TRBV19 and TRBJ2-7; 9 nucleotides match TRBD1. V was pared by 5 bases and J by 3 bases, with 5 bases of the junction left unmatched. Germline assignment: CDR1 LNHDA and CDR2 SQIVND (reference sequence). The CDR3 runs 14 residues. The CDR3 region has the DNA TGTGCCAGTAGTCCCGCGGGACAGGGCTACGAGCAGTACTTC. Protein product: CASSPAGQGYEQYF.